The rows below give T cell receptor beta chains drawn from one sample of a study of cytomegalovirus exposure and HLA in healthy donors. Using immunoSEQ multiplex PCR, the repertoire was profiled, and TCRdb retains in-frame clones only, with some absent. Here the sample spans 150,000 to 200,000 clones, approximately 87% being singletons. Sequenced material: PBMCs. The receptors stem from a woman in her 30s in good health and CMV-seronegative. Both conserved end residues are part of each CDR3. The D gene is left open where the match is weak. Size is stated for part of the rows, as once, few or many counts, or as a class when the clone is expanded.

D gene | clone size | J gene | V gene | CDR3 protein | CDR3 DNA
TRBD1 | . | TRBJ1-6 | TRBV27 | CASWTGNSPLHF | TGTGCCAGCTGGACAGGGAATTCACCCCTCCACTTT
TRBD2 | . | TRBJ2-1 | TRBV27 | CAARGGGARRITEQFF | TGTGCCGCGCGGGGCGGGGGGGCCCGGCGTATTACTGAGCAGTTCTTC
TRBD1 | . | TRBJ1-2 | TRBV7-9 | CASSSGQGAYYGYTF | TGTGCCAGCAGCTCGGGACAGGGGGCATACTATGGCTACACCTTC
TRBD1 | . | TRBJ2-7 | TRBV11-2 | CASSEQGASSYEQYF | TGTGCCAGCAGCGAACAGGGGGCGAGCTCCTACGAGCAGTACTTC
TRBD1 | . | TRBJ2-1 | TRBV7-2 | CASSLFGQGARNEQFF | TGTGCCAGCAGCTTATTTGGACAGGGGGCACGGAATGAGCAGTTCTTC
. | . | TRBJ1-1 | TRBV5-1 | CASSFASGNTEAFF | TGCGCCAGCAGCTTCGCGAGTGGGAACACTGAAGCTTTCTTT
. | . | TRBJ2-1 | TRBV27 | CASRITGSSYNEQFF | TGTGCCAGCAGGATTACAGGGAGCTCCTACAATGAGCAGTTCTTC
TRBD2 | . | TRBJ2-5 | TRBV9 | CASSAGTSGVQYF | TGTGCCAGCAGCGCCGGGACTAGCGGGGTCCAGTACTTC
. | once | TRBJ1-6 | TRBV18 | CASSPLSGLNSPLHF | TGTGCCAGCTCACCACTGTCAGGCCTTAATTCACCCCTCCACTTT
. | . | TRBJ1-1 | TRBV6-6 | CASSGNWERKNTEAFF | TGTGCCAGCAGCGGGAACTGGGAGAGAAAGAACACTGAAGCTTTCTTT
TRBD2 | . | TRBJ2-1 | TRBV27 | CASLAGGLPHEQFF | TGTGCCAGTCTAGCGGGGGGGCTGCCCCATGAGCAGTTCTTC
. | . | TRBJ2-7 | TRBV30 | CAWIRDNSNEQYF | TGTGCCTGGATCCGGGACAACTCCAACGAGCAGTACTTC
. | once | TRBJ2-7 | TRBV30 | CAWSRRQNEQYF | TGTGCCTGGAGCCGCCGTCAGAACGAGCAGTACTTC
. | once | TRBJ2-7 | TRBV30 | CAWSAGGYTLNF | TGTGCCTGGAGTGCTGGGGGCTACACTTTAAACTTC
. | . | TRBJ1-1 | TRBV19 | CASSISVNTEAFF | TGTGCCAGTAGTATTTCAGTTAACACTGAAGCTTTCTTT
. | . | TRBJ2-7 | TRBV21-1 | CASSKDGTGPSIYEQYF | TGTGCCAGCAGCAAAGATGGGACAGGCCCCTCAATCTACGAGCAGTACTTC
. | once | TRBJ2-7 | TRBV10-3 | CAIRPGGEDEQYF | TGTGCCATCAGACCAGGAGGGGAAGACGAGCAGTACTTC